This TCR beta chain was recorded in a study of blood T cell repertoires in COVID-19. For the study at large: Samples came from the United States, Italy and Spain, spanning acute and convalescent COVID-19. Sample material is recorded as cDNA or gDNA derived from T cells, B-cell-depleted T cells, or PBMCs.

Sequenced by immunoSEQ multiplex PCR; TCRdb stores in-frame clones only, minus some. Among 95,000 to 150,000 clones listed, roughly 90% were seen once. The V gene end was trimmed by 4 bases and the J gene end by 5 bases; junction bases not matched to a gene: 5. Germline V gene sequence: CDR1 LNHDA, CDR2 SQIVND (reference sequence). The CDR3 extends over 14 amino acids. The rearrangement joins TRBV19 to TRBJ2-7; 10 nucleotides line up with TRBD2. This receptor was identified in a man in his forties or fifties with acute or convalescent COVID-19. The source material was peripheral blood. The CDR3 protein is CASSTSGRTHEQYF. The CDR3 coding sequence is TGTGCCAGTAGTACTAGCGGGAGAACTCACGAGCAGTACTTC.